These 13 T cell receptor beta chains were all obtained from the same sample, sequenced in a study of molecular identifiers for immune sequencing clone quantification. One entry per CDR3 protein, called by TCRdb with MiXCR from the PCR reads. The sample lists approximately 670,000 distinct CDR3 sequences, just under 20% seen once, with roughly 0.83% in the top ten. Sequencing was done on a sample of naive CD8+ T cells from blood, with Jurkat cell RNA spiked in. Subset defined: FACS-sorted CD8+CD4-CCR7+CD45RA+ naive T cells. These receptors were taken from a human donor in good health. Some libraries in this study had Jurkat cell RNA spiked in.

As for this clonotype: A read error is likely, as this CDR3 ends without the conserved phenylalanine or tryptophan. This chain's CDR3 is CASSLLGYEQYS. The CDR3 nucleotides are TGTGCCAGCAGCCTTTTAGGCTACGAGCAGTACTCC. V gene TRBV12-3 or TRBV12-4 combines with J gene TRBJ2-7; D is undetermined. The CDR3 sequence is 12 residues long. Trimming took off 6 bases at V and 3 bases at J, with 9 bases between the two ends.

Note on this clonotype: A single base separates this from a much larger clone, so it may be a read error. The chain combines TRBV7-9 with TRBJ2-7; a weak D match, TRBD1 (6 bases). Germline V gene sequence: CDR1 SEHNR, CDR2 FQNEAQ (reference sequence). Trimming shortened V by 5 bases and J by 1 base, and 15 bases separated the two germline ends. The length of the CDR3 is 15 residues. CDR3 sequence (DNA): TGTGCCAGCAGCCCTCCCGGGACATCTTCCTACGAGCAGTACTTC. Residues: CASSPPGTSSYEQYF.

This clonotype occurred many times. V is TRBV19 and J is TRBJ1-5, with a possible D match to TRBD1 (6 bases). Per germline, CDR1 LNHDA and CDR2 SQIVND (reference sequence). V was clipped by 5 bases and J by 10 bases, with 21 bases between them. The CDR3 totals 15 residues. Here the CDR3 DNA reads TGTGCCAGTAGTTCCGGGACAAGCCAGACGATTCCCCAGCATTTT. It specifies CASSSGTSQTIPQHF.

This clonotype was recorded at least ten times. The rearrangement links TRBV11-3 to TRBJ2-1; 7 nucleotides match TRBD2. Per the germline V gene, CDR1 is SGHNT and CDR2 is YENEEA. J gave up 4 bases and V 5 bases, and 11 bases lay outside the gene matches. This CDR3 contains 16 residues. The CDR3 nucleotides read TGTGCCAGCAGCCCGGAGGGACTACAAAATTACAATGAGCAGTTCTTC. It codes for CASSPEGLQNYNEQFF.

This clonotype was seen only a few times. Written as DNA, the CDR3 is TGTGCCAGCAGCCAAGGTTCCGGGACAGGCGACTATGGCTACACCTTC. Its protein is CASSQGSGTGDYGYTF. The J gene is TRBJ1-2, the V gene TRBV3-1; TRBD1 matches 8 bases. Germline V gene sequence: CDR1 LGHDT, CDR2 YNNKEL (reference sequence). There are 16 residues in the CDR3. The junction had 7 bases not matched to a gene; V was cut back by 1 base and J by 3 bases. The entire variable domain, with the rest obtained from reference TRBV3-1 and TRBJ1-2, is as follows: DTAVSQTPKYLVTQMGNDKSIKCEQNLGHDTMYWYKQDSKKFLKIMFSYNNKELIINETVPNRFSPKSPDKAHLNLHINSLELGDSAVYFCASSQGSGTGDYGYTFGSGTRLTVV.

The chain is built from TRBV19 and TRBJ2-7; no clear D gene. V lost 5 bases, J lost 1 base, and 18 bases lay in between. The CDR3 length is 16 residues. CDR1 and CDR2 from the germline V gene are LNHDA and SQIVND (reference sequence). The chain's CDR3 is CASSPSIGAGSYEQYF. Written as DNA, the CDR3 is TGTGCCAGTAGTCCCTCGATAGGCGCCGGATCCTACGAGCAGTACTTC.

This clonotype was counted ten times or more. The chain employs TRBV14 and TRBJ2-1; 8 bases match TRBD2. Germline lookup yields CDR1 SGHDN and CDR2 FVKESK. The CDR3 contains 18 residues. J gave up 6 bases and V 0 bases, and 13 bases lay outside the gene matches. CDR3 sequence reads: CASSQDSYSGLEGNEQFF. In nucleotides, the CDR3 is TGTGCCAGCAGCCAAGATAGTTATTCGGGACTAGAGGGCAATGAGCAGTTCTTC. The entire variable domain, with the rest obtained from reference TRBV14 and TRBJ2-1, is as follows: EAGVTQFPSHSVIEKGQTVTLRCDPISGHDNLYWYRRVMGKEIKFLLHFVKESKQDESGMPNNRFLAERTGGTYSTLKVQPAELEDSGVYFCASSQDSYSGLEGNEQFFGPGTRLTVL.

This clonotype has ten or more counts. The V and J genes are TRBV7-6 and TRBJ1-1; no reliable D call. The CDR3 is made up of 14 amino acids. Trimming removed 5 bases at V and 6 bases at J, with 16 bases between. Germline-derived CDR1 and CDR2 are SGHVS and FNYEAQ. CDR3 DNA sequence: TGTGCCAGCAGCACCGCTCCGATTGGGGCTGAAGCTTTCTTT. Residues: CASSTAPIGAEAFF.

The chain joins TRBV20-1 to TRBJ2-1, with D perhaps TRBD2 (6 bases). The CDR3 extends over 16 amino acids. CDR1 and CDR2 (germline): DFQATT, SNEGSKA (reference sequence). The ends were cut back, 6 bases at V and 0 bases at J, with 18 bases in the middle. CDR3 nucleotide sequence: TGCAGTGCCCCAGAGTGGAGGGCGAGCTCCTACAATGAGCAGTTCTTC. Translated: CSAPEWRASSYNEQFF.

As to this clonotype: One junction end does not reproduce the germline sequence, and a read error may be involved. The rearrangement uses TRBV7-6 and TRBJ2-7; TRBD1 agrees at 8 bases. CDR3 size: 12 residues. Germline assignment: CDR1 SGHVS and CDR2 FNYEAQ. CDR3 DNA sequence: TGTGCCAGCAGCATGGACAGGGTCGAGCGGTACTTC. Amino acid sequence: CASSMDRVERYF. Full variable domain (missing parts from reference TRBV7-6 and TRBJ2-7): GAGVSQSPRYKVTKRGQDVALRCDPISGHVSLYWYRQALGQGPEFLTYFNYEAQQDKSGLPNDRFSAERPEGSISTLTIQRTEQRDSAMYRCASSMDRVERYFGPGTRLTVT.

This chain uses TRBV7-9 with TRBJ2-7; D gene uncertain. This CDR3 is built from 14 residues. The V end was cut by 3 bases, the J end by 1 base, with 10 bases between. Germline V gene lookup returns CDR1 SEHNR and CDR2 FQNEAQ (reference sequence). The CDR3, as DNA: TGTGCCAGCAGCTTGGACGCAACTTCCTACGAGCAGTACTTC. This gives the protein CASSLDATSYEQYF.

This clonotype was observed many times. The chain's CDR3 is CASTLWGASNQPQHF. Written as DNA, the CDR3 is TGTGCCAGCACCCTGTGGGGGGCGAGCAATCAGCCCCAGCATTTT. The rearrangement links TRBV28 to TRBJ1-5; TRBD1 might be the D (6 bases). CDR3 size: 15 residues. The germline gives CDR1 MDHEN, CDR2 SYDVKM. The ends were cut back, 7 bases at V and 1 base at J, with 14 bases in the middle.

This clonotype was observed at least ten times. V is TRBV27 and J is TRBJ1-1; tentative D call: TRBD1 (5 bases). Germline V CDR1 and CDR2: MNHEY, SMNVEV (reference sequence). Deletions cut 3 bases from V and 7 bases from J, with 12 bases between. There are 13 residues in the CDR3. CDR3 region: CASSLAGVGEAFF. The CDR3 region has the DNA TGTGCCAGCAGTTTGGCGGGGGTGGGTGAAGCTTTCTTT.